Each of the 7 T cell receptor beta chains below was sequenced from the same sample in a study of blood T cell repertoires in COVID-19 (dated by TCRdb to the early 2020s). Libraries were constructed by the immunoSEQ multiplex PCR assay. Sourced from immuneACCESS, this table was stored by TCRdb with only in-frame sequences that have V and J called. A share of the clones is absent; for the studies checked, an unresolved V gene accounts for under half, and the remainder has no known explanation. A total of 42,000 or so clones appear in this sample, around 81% of them only once. The ten largest clones add up to about 40% of the sample. Sequenced input: peripheral blood. These receptors were taken from a man aged 35 to 55 with active or convalescent COVID-19.

This chain uses TRBV18 with TRBJ2-3; D possibly corresponds to TRBD2 (5 bases). CDR1 and CDR2 (germline): KGHSH, LQKENI. Trimming took off 3 bases at V and 1 base at J, with 14 bases between the two ends. This CDR3 has 16 amino acids. Here the CDR3 DNA reads TGTGCCAGCTCACCTCGCGGGTTCGTGGGCACAGATACGCAGTATTTT. Amino acid sequence: CASSPRGFVGTDTQYF.

The table lists this clone with a few counts. The CDR3 nucleotides are TGTGCCGGAACAGGGGATAGGAATAATTCACCCCTCCACTTT. Protein product: CAGTGDRNNSPLHF. This chain links TRBV30 with TRBJ1-6; 7 bases are a match to TRBD1. V gave up 8 bases and J gave up 5 bases; unmatched junction bases: 9. The CDR3 sequence is 14 residues long. Germline assignment: CDR1 GTSNPN and CDR2 SVGIG (reference sequence). Combining the CDR3 with reference TRBV30 and TRBJ1-6 gives the whole variable domain SQTIHQWPATLVQPVGSPLSLECTVEGTSNPNLYWYRQAAGRGLQLLFYSVGIGQISSEVPQNLSASRPQDRQFILSSKKLLLSDSGFYLCAGTGDRNNSPLHFGNGTRLTVT.

This clone is labeled as medium-sized (0.01 to 0.1%). Within the sample, other DNA sequences also encode this same CDR3. The chain couples TRBV19 to TRBJ2-1; 7 bases fit TRBD2. The CDR3 loop spans 15 amino acids. Germline trimming cut 1 base from V and 0 bases from J; bases unmatched to any gene: 0. Germline CDR1 is LNHDA and CDR2 is SQIVND (reference sequence). The CDR3 loop reads CASSIGGGSYNEQFF. CDR3 DNA sequence: TGTGCCAGTAGTATAGGCGGGGGCTCCTACAATGAGCAGTTCTTC. Variable domain in full (rest from reference TRBV19 and TRBJ2-1): DGGITQSPKYLFRKEGQNVTLSCEQNLNHDAMYWYRQDPGQGLRLIYYSQIVNDFQKGDIAEGYSVSREKKESFPLTVTSAQKNPTAFYLCASSIGGGSYNEQFFGPGTRLTVL.

This clone is a singleton in its sample. The V gene is TRBV3-1 (or the pseudogene TRBV3-2), the J gene TRBJ2-5; D call uncertain. Trimming shortened V by 0 bases and J by 0 bases, and 11 bases separated the two germline ends. This CDR3 has 16 residues. Germline CDR1 is LGHDT and CDR2 is YNNKEL (reference sequence). Written as DNA, the CDR3 is TGTGCCAGCAGCCAAGATCGGAGAGCGTACCAAGAGACCCAGTACTTC. Its protein product is CASSQDRRAYQETQYF.

As DNA, the CDR3 is TGTGCCAGCAGTTTCGTGACAGGGGCGGGAAACACCATATATTTT. Translation: CASSFVTGAGNTIYF. The chain recombines TRBV6-5 with TRBJ1-3; TRBD1 matches 8 bases. Looked up from germline, CDR1 is MNHEY and CDR2 is SVGAGI. V was clipped by 4 bases and J by 4 bases; unmatched bases: 6. CDR3 length: 15 residues.

The table lists this clone with a count of one. The chain joins TRBV27 to TRBJ1-2; D perhaps matches TRBD1 (5 bases). CDR3 length: 15 amino acids. V was trimmed by 5 bases and J by 5 bases, leaving 18 bases between them. The germline gives CDR1 MNHEY, CDR2 SMNVEV (reference sequence). The DNA for the CDR3 is TGTGCCAGCAGTCCAACAGGCAGACCCGTTTATGGCTACACCTTC. It translates to CASSPTGRPVYGYTF.

The chain couples TRBV5-6 to TRBJ2-3; the match to TRBD2 covers 12 bases. In germline, CDR1 is SGHDT, CDR2 YYEEEE. Trimming cost V 0 bases and J 0 bases; bases outside gene matches: 2. The CDR3 contains 17 residues. The CDR3 is CASSLASGGASTDTQYF. CDR3 bases: TGTGCCAGCAGCTTGGCTAGCGGGGGGGCTAGCACAGATACGCAGTATTTT.